The clone carrying this T cell receptor (beta chain) was counted a few times. Its target is unknown. The data were obtained in a study of T-cell memory formation after mild COVID-19. Whole-study findings and limits: Second-wave clones with a day 37 peak had unconfirmed SARS-CoV-2 specificity. CD4+ contracting clones were found mainly in CM and EM, and CD8+ ones in EMRA. Cross-reactive memory appears to have joined, as suggested by some responding clones showing up in pre-infection memory. Clones contracting across day 15 to 85 had a balanced CD4/CD8 profile; later expanding clones leaned CD4+.

Germline CDR1 reads SEHNR; CDR2 reads FQNEAQ (reference sequence). The V segment lost 2 bases and the J segment 5 bases; nucleotides outside the gene matches: 4. This CDR3 is 14 amino acids long. TCRdb recomputed calls from the 5' RACE reads with MiXCR, one row per CDR3 protein. Among about 470,000 distinct CDR3 sequences listed, around 25% were seen once. The source of this sequence is an adult woman who had mild COVID-19 (a few samples of this study predate the infection). Cell type and time point are not known. The V call is TRBV7-9, the J call TRBJ2-5; 8 positions match TRBD1. Specimen: PBMCs or a T cell subset sorted from them (not recorded which). The CDR3 nucleotides are TGTGCCAGCAGCTTATCAGGGGGCGTTGAGACCCAGTACTTC. Translated: CASSLSGGVETQYF.